The T cell receptor beta chain described here comes from a study of T cell responses to AZD1222 COVID-19 vaccine (dated by TCRdb to about 2021). A note on the overall study: AZD1222 recipients given second doses at about 4 weeks or at about 12 weeks were pooled, since spike-specific TCR depth and breadth were not found to differ between the two schedules. A total of approximately 240 trial participants underwent TCR sequencing, of whom 200 to 220 had received two doses of AZD1222 and some 26 had received two doses of the MenACWY control vaccine. Trial participants were enrolled into age subgroups of 18-55, 56-69 and 70-plus years, which contained about 150, 27 and 61 TCR-sequenced participants, respectively. What the authors observed across the whole study: The 56-69-year group was small, and its depth increase did not reach significance, likely because of low power. The whole spike protein was spanned by vaccine-associated CD4 TCRs, and dominant responses were seen in regions 160-218 and 743-854. A significant rise in spike-specific TCR breadth and depth was observed after two AZD1222 doses relative to day 0 and relative to MenACWY recipients. Because no day 14 peak-response samples were available, the repertoires could be characterized only after the peak T cell response. Participants were mostly white British and included more females than males, and it was suggested by the authors that clonal diversity may have been underestimated. Conclusions about previously exposed vaccinees are limited because only six or seven AZD1222 recipients were SARS-CoV-2 seropositive at baseline. Nearly half of unique spike-specific TCRs reportedly recognized epitopes outside regions mutated in the B.1.351 and B.1.1.7 variants.

The CDR3 regions of human TCRbeta chains were subjected to immunosequencing. The original pipeline was this. TCRs in the repertoires were matched against a reference library of SARS-CoV-2-specific TCRs that had been generated with the MIRA antigen-specificity platform. Breadth meant the fraction of unique TCRs that were SARS-CoV-2-associated, whereas depth meant the fraction of total T cells that were SARS-CoV-2-associated. Using the MIRA data, every spike-specific TCR was mapped to the spike region that the TCR reacted to and assigned to either a CD4 or a CD8 class. Log10-transformed breadth and depth values were compared by one-way ANOVA with Sidak's multiple comparisons tests. As stored in TCRdb, this immuneACCESS dataset retains in-frame rearrangements with V and J assigned. A fraction of the clones does not appear; measured against another copy, unresolved V genes explain less than half of the discrepancy, and the remainder lacks a known reason. The V and J calls and clone size are taken from that table; D and trimming were inferred from the DNA. The sample table holds 90,000 to 150,000 clones, of which more than 85% were seen once. 4.5% of the sample lies in the top ten.

As to this clone: This receptor's antigen is unknown. No base qualities exist here, and no much larger clone lies one base off it.

The time point label for this specimen denotes: baseline before first vaccination. Vaccinee samples came from UK trials COV001 and COV002, including a single-blind randomized controlled phase 2/3 trial of AZD1222 (ChAdOx1 nCoV-19) in healthy adults. For TCRbeta chain sequencing, PBMC samples from trial participants were taken at day 0 and at day 28 after the second dose. This receptor was taken from an adult in good health. The specimen comprised peripheral blood, sampled on day 0 of AZD1222 vaccination.

The nucleotide sequence reads TGTGCCAGCAGTTTCCGCGAGAGGTTTAGCTACACCTTC. It encodes CASSFRERFSYTF. In this chain, TRBV27 is recombined with TRBJ1-2; the D gene cannot be named for sure. V is cut by 3 bases and J by 9 bases, and the space between the germline ends is 14 bases. Based on the germline V gene (reference sequence), the CDR1 and CDR2 sequences are MNHEY and SMNVEV. The CDR3 sequence holds 13 residues, the cysteine and phenylalanine included. Here the CDR3 DNA is all that survives: 39 bases in frame from base 1.